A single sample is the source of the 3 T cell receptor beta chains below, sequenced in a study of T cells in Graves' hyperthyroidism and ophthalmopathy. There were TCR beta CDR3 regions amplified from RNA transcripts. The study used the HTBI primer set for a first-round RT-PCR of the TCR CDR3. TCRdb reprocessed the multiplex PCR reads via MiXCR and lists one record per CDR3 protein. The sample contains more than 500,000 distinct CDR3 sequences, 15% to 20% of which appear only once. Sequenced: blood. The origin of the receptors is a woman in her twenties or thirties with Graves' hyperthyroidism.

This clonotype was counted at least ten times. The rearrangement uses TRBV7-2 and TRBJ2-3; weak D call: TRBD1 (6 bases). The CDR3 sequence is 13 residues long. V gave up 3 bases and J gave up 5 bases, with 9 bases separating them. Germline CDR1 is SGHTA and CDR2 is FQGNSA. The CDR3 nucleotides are TGTGCCAGCAGCTTCCAACAGGGAGATACGCAGTATTTT. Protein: CASSFQQGDTQYF. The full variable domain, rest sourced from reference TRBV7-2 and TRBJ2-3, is GAGVSQSPSNKVTEKGKDVELRCDPISGHTALYWYRQSLGQGLEFLIYFQGNSAPDKSGLPSDRFSAERTGGSVSTLTIQRTQQEDSAVYLCASSFQQGDTQYFGPGTRLTVL.

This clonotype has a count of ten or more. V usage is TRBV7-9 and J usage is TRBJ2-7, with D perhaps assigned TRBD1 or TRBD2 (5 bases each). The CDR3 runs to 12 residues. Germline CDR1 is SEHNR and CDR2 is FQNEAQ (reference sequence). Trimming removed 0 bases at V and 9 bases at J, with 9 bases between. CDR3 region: CASSLAGTTQYF. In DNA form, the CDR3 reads TGTGCCAGCAGCTTAGCCGGGACGACGCAGTACTTC.

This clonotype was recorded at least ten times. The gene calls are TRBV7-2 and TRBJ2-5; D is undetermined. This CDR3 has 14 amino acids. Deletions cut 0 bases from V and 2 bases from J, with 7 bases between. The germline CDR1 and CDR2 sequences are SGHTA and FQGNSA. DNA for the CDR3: TGTGCCAGCAGCTTAGCCTCAACTCAAGAGACCCAGTACTTC. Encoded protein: CASSLASTQETQYF.